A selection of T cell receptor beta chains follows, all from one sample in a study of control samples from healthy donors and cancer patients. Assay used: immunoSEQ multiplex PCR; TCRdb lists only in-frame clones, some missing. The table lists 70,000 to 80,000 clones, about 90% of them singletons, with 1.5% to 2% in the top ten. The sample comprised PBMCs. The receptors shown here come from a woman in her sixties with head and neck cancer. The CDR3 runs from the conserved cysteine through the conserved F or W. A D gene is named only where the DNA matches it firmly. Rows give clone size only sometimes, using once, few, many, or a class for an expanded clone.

DNA: TGCGCCAGCAGCCAAGAGTGGGAAGCCTACGAGCAGTACTTC
CDR3: CASSQEWEAYEQYF
J: TRBJ2-7
size: NA
D: NA
V: TRBV4-1

DNA: TGTGCCAGCAACTTAGTGTTGGCGGGACCCTACAATGAGCAGTTCTTC
CDR3: CASNLVLAGPYNEQFF
J: TRBJ2-1
size: NA
D: NA
V: TRBV7-8

DNA: TGTGCCAGCAGCCAAGGACTAGCCTACGAGCAGTACTTC
CDR3: CASSQGLAYEQYF
J: TRBJ2-7
size: once
D: NA
V: TRBV3-1/TRBV3-2

DNA: TGTGCCAGTACTGACGGACCGATCACCACAGATACGCAGTATTTT
CDR3: CASTDGPITTDTQYF
J: TRBJ2-3
size: NA
D: NA
V: TRBV19

DNA: TGCGCCAGCAGCCGGACGGGAACCTACGAGCAGTACTTC
CDR3: CASSRTGTYEQYF
J: TRBJ2-7
size: NA
D: NA
V: TRBV10-2

DNA: TGTGCCACCAGCAGATCGCTGACAGCGAACACTGAAGCTTTCTTT
CDR3: CATSRSLTANTEAFF
J: TRBJ1-1
size: NA
D: NA
V: TRBV15

DNA: TGTGCCAGCAGCAAAAGGAAACGAAACTACGAGCAGTACTTC
CDR3: CASSKRKRNYEQYF
J: TRBJ2-7
size: NA
D: NA
V: TRBV21-1

DNA: TGCGCCAGCAGCGTCGGATCTGGGCTCTACGAGCAGTACTTC
CDR3: CASSVGSGLYEQYF
J: TRBJ2-7
size: NA
D: NA
V: TRBV5-1

DNA: TGTGCCAGCAGTTTATATAGCGGGAGGCTCTCACGGGATGAGCAGTTCTTC
CDR3: CASSLYSGRLSRDEQFF
J: TRBJ2-1
size: NA
D: TRBD2
V: TRBV28

DNA: TGTGCCAGCAGCAAAACCTTCCGGGACACACGAGATACGCAGTATTTT
CDR3: CASSKTFRDTRDTQYF
J: TRBJ2-3
size: NA
D: NA
V: TRBV2

DNA: TGTGCCAGCAGCTGGAGCGGGATCGGCAATGAGCAGTTCTTC
CDR3: CASSWSGIGNEQFF
J: TRBJ2-1
size: NA
D: TRBD2
V: TRBV7-3

DNA: TGTGCCAGCTCACCCAGCATAGGAGAGCTGACAGAGCAGTTCTTC
CDR3: CASSPSIGELTEQFF
J: TRBJ2-1
size: NA
D: NA
V: TRBV18

DNA: TGTGCCAGCAGCCCGGCGTTTGGGACTGGTAACAATGAGCAGTTCTTC
CDR3: CASSPAFGTGNNEQFF
J: TRBJ2-1
size: NA
D: NA
V: TRBV3-1/TRBV3-2

DNA: TGTGCCAGTAGTATAGATCCATGGAAGACCCAGTACTTC
CDR3: CASSIDPWKTQYF
J: TRBJ2-5
size: NA
D: NA
V: TRBV19

DNA: TGTGCCATCAGTGACCGGACACAGAGCTCCTACGAGCAGTACTTC
CDR3: CAISDRTQSSYEQYF
J: TRBJ2-7
size: NA
D: NA
V: TRBV10-3

DNA: TGTGCCAGCCGGACGCGAGGTACAGGGGCCTACGAGCAGTACTTC
CDR3: CASRTRGTGAYEQYF
J: TRBJ2-7
size: NA
D: TRBD1
V: TRBV27

DNA: TGTGCCAGTAGTCCCAGCACGGGACAGAGCACAGATACGCAGTATTTT
CDR3: CASSPSTGQSTDTQYF
J: TRBJ2-3
size: NA
D: TRBD1
V: TRBV19

DNA: TGTGCCAGCAGCTTTATGCGGACAGGGGGCGGAGAGCAGTTCTTC
CDR3: CASSFMRTGGGEQFF
J: TRBJ2-1
size: NA
D: TRBD1
V: TRBV7-8

DNA: TGTGCCAGCAGCGGGACACCCGGAACTGAAGCTTTCTTT
CDR3: CASSGTPGTEAFF
J: TRBJ1-1
size: NA
D: NA
V: TRBV9

DNA: TGCGCCAGCAGCCCGGGGTCTGTGAACCAAGAGACCCAGTACTTC
CDR3: CASSPGSVNQETQYF
J: TRBJ2-5
size: NA
D: NA
V: TRBV5-1

DNA: TGTGCCAGCAGTTTAATTGGACAGCACTATGCAACTAATGAAAAACTGTTTTTT
CDR3: CASSLIGQHYATNEKLFF
J: TRBJ1-4
size: NA
D: NA
V: TRBV27

DNA: TGTGCCACCAGCAGCACTGACAGGGGCGTGTACCAAGAGACCCAGTACTTC
CDR3: CATSSTDRGVYQETQYF
J: TRBJ2-5
size: NA
D: TRBD1
V: TRBV15

DNA: TGCGCCAGCAGCCAAAACGGCCTTGCGGGAAACACCATATATTTT
CDR3: CASSQNGLAGNTIYF
J: TRBJ1-3
size: NA
D: NA
V: TRBV4-1

DNA: TGTGCCTGGACGCAGGGGAGGGAGACCCAGTACTTC
CDR3: CAWTQGRETQYF
J: TRBJ2-5
size: NA
D: NA
V: TRBV30

DNA: TGTGCCAGCAGTTTATTTGGGTCAACAGATACGCAGTATTTT
CDR3: CASSLFGSTDTQYF
J: TRBJ2-3
size: once
D: NA
V: TRBV28

DNA: TGTGCCAGCAGCTTAGGGCTAGCGGGACCCTCTGGGGCCAACGTCCTGACTTTC
CDR3: CASSLGLAGPSGANVLTF
J: TRBJ2-6
size: NA
D: TRBD2
V: TRBV13

DNA: TGTGCCAGCAGTGCAGTGAGTAGCGGGAGAGCGCGCGATGAGCAGTTCTTC
CDR3: CASSAVSSGRARDEQFF
J: TRBJ2-1
size: NA
D: TRBD2
V: TRBV6-4

DNA: TGTGCCAGCTCACCGATAGTATCTGGGGCCAACGTCCTGACTTTC
CDR3: CASSPIVSGANVLTF
J: TRBJ2-6
size: NA
D: NA
V: TRBV18

DNA: TGTGCCAGCAGTTTAGTCGACACTGAAGCTTTCTTT
CDR3: CASSLVDTEAFF
J: TRBJ1-1
size: NA
D: NA
V: TRBV12-3/TRBV12-4

DNA: TGCGCCAGCAGCTTGGTGAGGGAGAGGGGGACCCAGTACTTC
CDR3: CASSLVRERGTQYF
J: TRBJ2-5
size: NA
D: NA
V: TRBV5-1

DNA: TGTGCCAGCAAGCTAGGGACATTTAGCACAGATACGCAGTATTTT
CDR3: CASKLGTFSTDTQYF
J: TRBJ2-3
size: NA
D: NA
V: TRBV7-2

DNA: TGTGCCTGGAGTTCTGGGACTAGCGGGCCCTACGAGCAGTACTTC
CDR3: CAWSSGTSGPYEQYF
J: TRBJ2-7
size: NA
D: TRBD2
V: TRBV30

DNA: TGTGCCTGGAAAACAGGTGGGGGGACCCAGTACTTC
CDR3: CAWKTGGGTQYF
J: TRBJ2-5
size: NA
D: NA
V: TRBV30

DNA: TGTGCCAGCAGTTCGAACGGGAGGGGCTACAATGAGCAGTTCTTC
CDR3: CASSSNGRGYNEQFF
J: TRBJ2-1
size: once
D: TRBD2
V: TRBV6-5

DNA: TGTGCCAGCAGCTTAGACGGTAGGTCCTACAATGAGCAGTTCTTC
CDR3: CASSLDGRSYNEQFF
J: TRBJ2-1
size: NA
D: NA
V: TRBV11-2

DNA: TGTGCCAGCAGCCCTATAGCGGGAGTCAATGAGCAGTTCTTC
CDR3: CASSPIAGVNEQFF
J: TRBJ2-1
size: NA
D: TRBD2
V: TRBV7-3